Detailed here is one T cell receptor (beta chain). The germline gives CDR1 MGHRA, CDR2 YSYEKL. CDR3 size: 18 residues. V shed 1 base and J shed 4 bases, with 23 bases lying between them. This sample is part of a study of control samples from healthy donors and cancer patients. Clones were read by immunoSEQ multiplex PCR, and TCRdb kept only the in-frame ones, dropping some. The data show approximately 120,000 clones, 90% seen once. Sequencing was performed on blood. This chain connects TRBV4-1 to TRBJ2-7; D is perhaps TRBD1 (5 bases). The receptor comes from a human donor in good health. The donor label of this sample is uncertain. CDR3 nucleotide sequence: TGCGCCAGCAGCCAAGTGAATTTCATAGGACCAGGGATGTACGAGCAGTACTTC. It specifies CASSQVNFIGPGMYEQYF.